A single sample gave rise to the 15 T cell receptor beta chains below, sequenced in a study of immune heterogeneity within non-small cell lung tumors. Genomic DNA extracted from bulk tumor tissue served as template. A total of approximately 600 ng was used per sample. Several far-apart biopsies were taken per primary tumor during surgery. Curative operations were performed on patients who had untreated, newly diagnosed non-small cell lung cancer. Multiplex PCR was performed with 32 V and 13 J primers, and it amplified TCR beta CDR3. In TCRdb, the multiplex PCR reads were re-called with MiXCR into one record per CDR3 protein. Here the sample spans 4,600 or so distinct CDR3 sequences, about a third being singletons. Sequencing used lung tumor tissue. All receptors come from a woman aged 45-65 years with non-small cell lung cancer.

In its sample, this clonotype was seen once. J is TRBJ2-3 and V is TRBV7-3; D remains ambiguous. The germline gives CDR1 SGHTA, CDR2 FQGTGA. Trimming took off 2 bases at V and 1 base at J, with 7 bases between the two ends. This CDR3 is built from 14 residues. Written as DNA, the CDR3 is TGTGCCAGCAGCTTATGGGTGGGCACAGATACGCAGTATTTT. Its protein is CASSLWVGTDTQYF. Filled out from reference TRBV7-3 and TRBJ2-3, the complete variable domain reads GAGVSQTPSNKVTEKGKYVELRCDPISGHTALYWYRQSLGQGPEFLIYFQGTGAADDSGLPNDRFFAVRPEGSVSTLKIQRTERGDSAVYLCASSLWVGTDTQYFGPGTRLTVL.

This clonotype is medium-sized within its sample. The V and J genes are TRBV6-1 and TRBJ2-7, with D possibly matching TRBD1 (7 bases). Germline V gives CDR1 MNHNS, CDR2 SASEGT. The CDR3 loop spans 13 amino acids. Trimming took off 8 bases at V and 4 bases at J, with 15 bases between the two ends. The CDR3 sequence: CASQGEARYEQYF. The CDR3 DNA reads TGTGCCAGCCAGGGGGAGGCCCGATACGAGCAGTACTTC.

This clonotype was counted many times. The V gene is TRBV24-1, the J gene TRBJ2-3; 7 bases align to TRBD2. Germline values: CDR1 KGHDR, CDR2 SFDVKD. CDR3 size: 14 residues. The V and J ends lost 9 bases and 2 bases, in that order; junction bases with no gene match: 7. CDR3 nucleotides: TGTGCCACCGGGGAGGGACGGAACACAGATACGCAGTATTTT. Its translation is CATGEGRNTDTQYF.

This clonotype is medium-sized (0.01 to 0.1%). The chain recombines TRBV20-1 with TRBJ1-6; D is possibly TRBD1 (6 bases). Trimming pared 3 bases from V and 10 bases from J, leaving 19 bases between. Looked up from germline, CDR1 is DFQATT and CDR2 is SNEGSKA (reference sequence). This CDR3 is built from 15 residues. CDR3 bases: TGCAGTGCTAGTGGGGGCCAGGGCTATTGGTCACCCCTCCACTTT. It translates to CSASGGQGYWSPLHF.

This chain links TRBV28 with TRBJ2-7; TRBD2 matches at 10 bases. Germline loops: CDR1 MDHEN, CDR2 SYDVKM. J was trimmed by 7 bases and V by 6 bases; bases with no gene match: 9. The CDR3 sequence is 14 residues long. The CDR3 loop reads CASRTPGLAWEQYF. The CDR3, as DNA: TGTGCCAGCAGGACCCCGGGACTAGCGTGGGAGCAGTACTTC.

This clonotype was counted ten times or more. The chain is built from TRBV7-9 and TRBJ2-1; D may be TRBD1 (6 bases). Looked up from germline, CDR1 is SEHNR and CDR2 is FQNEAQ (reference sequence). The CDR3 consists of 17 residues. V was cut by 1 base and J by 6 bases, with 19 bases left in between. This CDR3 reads CASSLVATWGQGNEQFF. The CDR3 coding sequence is TGTGCCAGCAGCTTAGTGGCAACATGGGGGCAGGGCAATGAGCAGTTCTTC.

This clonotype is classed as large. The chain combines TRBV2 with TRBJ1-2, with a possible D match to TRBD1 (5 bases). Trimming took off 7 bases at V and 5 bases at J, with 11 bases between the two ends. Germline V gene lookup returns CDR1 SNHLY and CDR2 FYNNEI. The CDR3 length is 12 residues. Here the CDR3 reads CASKWGFYGYTF. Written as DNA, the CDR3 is TGTGCCAGCAAATGGGGCTTTTATGGCTACACCTTC. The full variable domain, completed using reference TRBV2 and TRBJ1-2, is EPEVTQTPSHQVTQMGQEVILRCVPISNHLYFYWYRQILGQKVEFLVSFYNNEISEKSEIFDDQFSVERPDGSNFTLKIRSTKLEDSAMYFCASKWGFYGYTFGSGTRLTVV.

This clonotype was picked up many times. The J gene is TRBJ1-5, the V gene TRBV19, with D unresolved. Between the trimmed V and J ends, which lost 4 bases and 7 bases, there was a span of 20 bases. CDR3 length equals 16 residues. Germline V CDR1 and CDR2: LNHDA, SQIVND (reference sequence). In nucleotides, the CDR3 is TGTGCCAGTAGTACCCTGGGCGCCCGGACGGCACAGCCCCAGCATTTT. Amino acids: CASSTLGARTAQPQHF.

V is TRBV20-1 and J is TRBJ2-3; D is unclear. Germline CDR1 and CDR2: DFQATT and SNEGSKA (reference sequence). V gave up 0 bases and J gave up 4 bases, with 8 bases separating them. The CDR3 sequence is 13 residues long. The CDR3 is CSARDRSSDTQYF. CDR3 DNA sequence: TGCAGTGCTAGAGACCGGTCGTCAGATACGCAGTATTTT.

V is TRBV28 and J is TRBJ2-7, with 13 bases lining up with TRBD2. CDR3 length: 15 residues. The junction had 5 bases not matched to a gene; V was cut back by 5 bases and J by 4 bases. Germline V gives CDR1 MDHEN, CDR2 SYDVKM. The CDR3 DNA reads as TGTGCCAGCAGTCGGACTAGCGGGAGTGGGTACGAGCAGTACTTC. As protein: CASSRTSGSGYEQYF.

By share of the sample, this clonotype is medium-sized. CDR3 amino acids: CASSGMTAINEKLFF. CDR3 nucleotide sequence: TGCGCCAGCAGTGGGATGACAGCGATCAATGAAAAACTGTTTTTT. The chain recombines TRBV10-2 with TRBJ1-4, with D possibly matching TRBD1 (5 bases). V lost 4 bases and J lost 5, with 14 bases in between. The CDR3 length is 15 residues. Germline V CDR1 and CDR2: WSHSY, SAAADI.

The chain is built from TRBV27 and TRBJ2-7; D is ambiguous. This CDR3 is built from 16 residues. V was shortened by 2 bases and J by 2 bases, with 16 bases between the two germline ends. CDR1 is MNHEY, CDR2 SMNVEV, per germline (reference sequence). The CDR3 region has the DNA TGTGCCAGCAGTTTAGGTTGGGTAAACAGCCCCTACGAGCAGTACTTC. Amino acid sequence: CASSLGWVNSPYEQYF.

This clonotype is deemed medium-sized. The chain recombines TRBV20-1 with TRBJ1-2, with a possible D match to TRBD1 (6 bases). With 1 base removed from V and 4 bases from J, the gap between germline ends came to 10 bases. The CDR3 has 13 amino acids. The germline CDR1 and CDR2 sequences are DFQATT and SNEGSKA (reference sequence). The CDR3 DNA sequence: TGCAGTGCTAGAGGCGGGGGCGGCTATGGCTACACCTTC. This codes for CSARGGGGYGYTF.

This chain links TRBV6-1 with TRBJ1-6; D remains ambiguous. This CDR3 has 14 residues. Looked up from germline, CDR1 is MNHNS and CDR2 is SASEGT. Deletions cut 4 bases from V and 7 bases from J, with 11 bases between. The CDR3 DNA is TGTGCCAGCAGTGGGCGGACGGAGAATTCACCCCTCCACTTT. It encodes CASSGRTENSPLHF.

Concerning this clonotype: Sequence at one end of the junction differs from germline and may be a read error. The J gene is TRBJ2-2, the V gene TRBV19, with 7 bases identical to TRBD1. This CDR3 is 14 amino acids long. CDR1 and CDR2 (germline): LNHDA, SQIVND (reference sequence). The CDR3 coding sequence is TGTGCCAGTAGTTCGTTACAGGGGCCCGGGCAGCTGTTTTTT. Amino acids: CASSSLQGPGQLFF.